These 32 T cell receptor beta chains were all obtained from the same sample, sequenced in a study of metastatic and nonmetastatic thyroid tumors. Patients underwent thyroid surgery, and none had received any treatment before it. TCRdb re-called clones via MiXCR from the PCR reads. This sample yields 60,000 or so clones, of which approximately 4.1% are seen a single time; 20% to 25% belongs to the top ten. Sequencing input: blood. The receptors stem from a female donor with papillary thyroid cancer or a benign thyroid nodule (not recorded which). Some clones in this sample may be carry-over from other donors' samples.

This clone appeared many times. The chain has TRBV20-1 and TRBJ2-5; TRBD1 is a possible D gene (5 bases). The CDR3 has 16 residues. Trimming removed 6 bases at V and 9 bases at J, with 29 bases between. Germline V gives CDR1 DFQATT, CDR2 SNEGSKA (reference sequence). CDR3 bases: TGCAGTGCCTTACCCCTGACAGCGCCCGGTGTTATGCCCCAGTACTTC. Amino acids: CSALPLTAPGVMPQYF.

Ten or more counts support this clone. The rearrangement links TRBV28 to TRBJ1-3; D perhaps matches TRBD1 (5 bases). The V gene lost 6 bases and the J gene lost 0 bases, with 6 bases spanning the gap. Germline loops: CDR1 MDHEN, CDR2 SYDVKM. The length of the CDR3 is 13 residues. The CDR3: CASRGTSGNTIYF. The CDR3, as DNA: TGTGCCAGCAGGGGGACCTCTGGAAACACCATATATTTT.

This clone was seen repeatedly, ten times or more. The chain couples TRBV5-1 to TRBJ2-3; no reliable D call. The germline V gene encodes CDR1 SGHRS and CDR2 YFSETQ. Trimming took 0 bases from V and 3 from J, leaving 8 bases between them. The CDR3 consists of 14 residues. Here the CDR3 reads CASSLVGRTDTQYF. The DNA for the CDR3 is TGCGCCAGCAGCTTGGTAGGGCGGACAGATACGCAGTATTTT.

This clone was counted at least ten times. The chain has TRBV12-3 or TRBV12-4 and TRBJ1-5; unclear D gene. V was pared by 5 bases and J by 7 bases, with 15 bases between. CDR3 length equals 14 residues. The CDR3 DNA reads as TGTGCCAGCAGTACCCAAGCGGCTGGGCAGCCCCAGCATTTT. Its protein is CASSTQAAGQPQHF.

The chain couples TRBV30 to TRBJ2-7; D unclear. Germline loops: CDR1 GTSNPN, CDR2 SVGIG (reference sequence). The CDR3 is 14 residues long. Between the trimmed V and J ends, which lost 1 base and 0 bases, there was a span of 10 bases. For the CDR3, the DNA is TGTGCCTGGAGTGACGGCAGCTACTCCTACGAGCAGTACTTC. Its translation is CAWSDGSYSYEQYF.

This clone has more than one count but fewer than ten. This may arise from a read error, as a much more abundant clone is one base away. The rearrangement joins TRBV5-5 to TRBJ2-7; D might be TRBD2 (5 bases). Per the germline V gene, CDR1 is SGHKS and CDR2 is YYEKEE (reference sequence). The CDR3 extends over 15 amino acids. In DNA, the CDR3 is TGTGCCATCAGCCCGGATACTAGAACTCTCTACGAGCAGTACTTC. Amino acids: CAISPDTRTLYEQYF. Supplemented by reference TRBV5-5 and TRBJ2-7, the full variable domain reads DAGVTQSPTHLIKTRGQQVTLRCSPISGHKSVSWYQQVLGQGPQFIFQYYEKEERGRGNFPDRFSARQFPNYSSELNVNALLLGDSALYLCAISPDTRTLYEQYFGPGTRLTVT.

This clone showed up just a few times. In nucleotides, the CDR3 is TGTGCCAGCAGTAGCGAGACCACGGTCTATGAGCAGTACTTC. Protein: CASSSETTVYEQYF. The chain recombines TRBV12-3 or TRBV12-4 with TRBJ2-7; D remains ambiguous. The CDR3 covers 14 residues. V was shortened by 5 bases and J by 7 bases, with 18 bases between the two germline ends.

Concerning this clone: This clone may be a read error of a much larger clone one base away. The chain carries TRBV27 and TRBJ1-2; D is perhaps TRBD1 (5 bases). Germline lookup yields CDR1 MNHEY and CDR2 SMNVEV (reference sequence). The CDR3 sequence is 14 residues long. The CDR3 bases are TGTGCCAGCAGTTTATCACGGTACGGGGGTGGCTGCACCTTC. Its protein product is CASSLSRYGGGCTF.

As concerns this clone: A much larger clone lies a single base off, so this may be a read error. Other nucleotide sequences from this sample produce the same CDR3. The chain recombines TRBV5-5 with TRBJ1-2; possibly TRBD1 for D (6 bases). The CDR3 is made up of 15 amino acids. CDR1 SGHKS and CDR2 YYEKEE come from the germline V gene (reference sequence). Trimming shortened V by 4 bases and J by 1 base, and 14 bases separated the two germline ends. CDR3 residues: CASSLSTGVNYGYTF. The CDR3 DNA follows: TGTGCCAGCAGCCTGTCGACAGGTGTTAACTATGGCTACACCTTC.

This clone has at least ten counts. The chain employs TRBV2 and TRBJ2-5; 10 bases agree with TRBD2. Germline CDR1 and CDR2: SNHLY and FYNNEI. This CDR3 region has 15 residues. J lost 3 bases, V lost 5 bases, and 6 bases had no gene match. CDR3 coding DNA: TGTGCCAGCAGTCGGGCCAGCGGGAGGGAAGAGACCCAGTACTTC. The encoded protein is CASSRASGREETQYF.

This clone was counted many times. The chain employs TRBV7-8 and TRBJ2-1; 12 bases align to TRBD2. This CDR3 contains 15 residues. V shed 5 bases and J 6 bases; nucleotides not matched to a gene: 5. Germline V gives CDR1 SGHVS, CDR2 FQNEAQ. The CDR3 region has the DNA TGTGCCAGCAGCCTGACTAGCGGGAGTTCCAATGAGCAGTTCTTC. This gives the protein CASSLTSGSSNEQFF.

Regarding this clone: Sequence at one end of the junction differs from germline and may be a read error. This chain joins TRBV6-1 and TRBJ1-1; 7 bases agree with TRBD1. Germline CDR1 is MNHNS and CDR2 is SASEGT. The CDR3 loop spans 13 amino acids. CDR3 sequence: CASSKTGNNEAFF. CDR3 nucleotides: TGTGCCAGCAGTAAGACAGGGAACAATGAAGCTTTCTTT.

This clone was observed a handful of times. V usage is TRBV6-9 and J usage is TRBJ2-2; D possibly corresponds to TRBD1 (6 bases). V was shortened by 3 bases and J by 4 bases, with 12 bases between the two germline ends. CDR1 and CDR2 (germline): MNHGY, SVAAGI. This CDR3 has 15 residues. CDR3 nucleotides: TGTGCCAGCAGTTACGCTCAGGGGCTCACCGGGGAGCTGTTTTTT. Amino acids: CASSYAQGLTGELFF.

This clone was observed at least ten times. The chain joins TRBV29-1 to TRBJ2-7; D uncertain. The germline gives CDR1 SQVTM, CDR2 ANQGSEA. The V end lost 2 bases, the J end lost 0 bases, and 11 bases lay between the germline ends. CDR3 size: 14 residues. DNA for the CDR3: TGCAGCGTTGAACGGCGCGGTAGCTCCTACGAGCAGTACTTC. Its translation is CSVERRGSSYEQYF.

On this clone itself: At one end the junction does not follow the germline gene, possibly because of a read error. CDR3 sequence (DNA): TGTGCCACCAGTGATCCCGGTGCGGGGGAAGCTTTATTT. Translation: CATSDPGAGEALF. This chain uses TRBV24-1 with TRBJ1-1, with D perhaps TRBD1 (5 bases). Looked up from germline, CDR1 is KGHDR and CDR2 is SFDVKD. The CDR3 spans 13 residues.

A few counts support this clone. This chain links TRBV20-1 with TRBJ1-6; possibly TRBD1 for D (5 bases). Trimming stripped 1 base from V and 14 bases from J, with 24 bases between. CDR1 is DFQATT, CDR2 SNEGSKA, per germline (reference sequence). The CDR3 covers 16 residues. CDR3 nucleotides: TGCAGTGCTAGAGCTGGGGGACGGAGTCCGTCGGGGTCCCTCCACTTT. Protein: CSARAGGRSPSGSLHF.

This clone was observed at least ten times. The V and J genes are TRBV7-8 and TRBJ2-7; TRBD1 matches at 9 bases. There are 15 residues in the CDR3. The ends lost 5 bases at V and 3 bases at J; junction bases unmatched: 8. The V gene's germline CDR1 is SGHVS and CDR2 FQNEAQ. CDR3 sequence (DNA): TGTGCCAGCAGCCTTACCGGGACAGGGTTCTACGAGCAGTACTTC. Amino acids: CASSLTGTGFYEQYF. The entire variable domain, with the rest obtained from reference TRBV7-8 and TRBJ2-7, is as follows: GAGVSQSPRYKVAKRGQDVALRCDPISGHVSLFWYQQALGQGPEFLTYFQNEAQLDKSGLPSDRFFAERPEGSVSTLKIQRTQQEDSAVYLCASSLTGTGFYEQYFGPGTRLTVT.

The sample holds a few counts of this clone. A read error may be the cause here, since a much bigger clone is one base away. The chain joins TRBV4-1 to TRBJ2-3, with 10 bases aligning to TRBD1. CDR1 and CDR2 (germline): MGHRA, YSYEKL. The CDR3 is made up of 18 amino acids. CDR3 DNA: TGCGCCAGCAACCAAGATATTGCGGGACAGGGGAGCACAGATACGCAGTATTTT. As protein: CASNQDIAGQGSTDTQYF.

This clone was counted at least ten times. The chain employs TRBV6-1 and TRBJ2-1, with D possibly TRBD2 on 6 matching bases. Germline V gene data show CDR1 as MNHNS and CDR2 as SASEGT. Trimming took 5 bases from V and 2 from J, leaving 13 bases between them. This CDR3 spans 15 amino acids. DNA of the CDR3: TGTGCCAGCAGTACCGTGGCGGGGACCTACAATGAGCAGTTCTTC. It is translated as CASSTVAGTYNEQFF.

At least ten counts were recorded for this clone. The chain links TRBV5-6 to TRBJ2-2; 15 bases line up with TRBD2. CDR3 length equals 18 residues. The V segment lost 3 bases and the J segment 3 bases; nucleotides outside the gene matches: 6. Germline assignment: CDR1 SGHDT and CDR2 YYEEEE. CDR3 in DNA: TGTGCCAGCAGCTCTAGGACTAGCGGGAGGGGGTACACCGGGGAGCTGTTTTTT. Translated, it gives CASSSRTSGRGYTGELFF.

This clone was recorded many times. This chain joins TRBV19 and TRBJ2-7, with 10 bases fitting TRBD1. The germline V gene has CDR1 LNHDA and CDR2 SQIVND (reference sequence). The CDR3 has 13 amino acids. Trimming at V came to 4 bases and at J to 5 bases, leaving 2 bases not matched to a gene. The CDR3: CASSRQGADEQYF. DNA for the CDR3: TGTGCCAGTAGTAGACAGGGGGCCGACGAGCAGTACTTC.

This clone has a count of ten or more. This chain links TRBV7-9 with TRBJ2-1; TRBD1 aligns across 7 bases. This CDR3 is 15 amino acids long. V gave up 5 bases and J gave up 6 bases; unmatched junction bases: 10. Looked up from germline, CDR1 is SEHNR and CDR2 is FQNEAQ (reference sequence). The CDR3 DNA reads TGTGCCAGCAGCGGTAGACAGGGTTCTAGCAATGAGCAGTTCTTC. Amino acids: CASSGRQGSSNEQFF.

This clone was detected ten times or more. The sample has other DNA sequences that encode this CDR3 too. The chain is built from TRBV27 and TRBJ1-6; tentatively, D is TRBD1 (6 bases). Trimming pared 2 bases from V and 7 bases from J, leaving 12 bases between. From germline, CDR1 is MNHEY and CDR2 SMNVEV (reference sequence). This CDR3 is 15 amino acids long. The DNA of the CDR3 is TGTGCCAGCAGTTTACAGGGGATTCGGAATTCACCCCTCCACTTT. It codes for CASSLQGIRNSPLHF.

The V gene is TRBV2, the J gene TRBJ2-1; 8 positions agree with TRBD1. Germline V gene lookup returns CDR1 SNHLY and CDR2 FYNNEI. The CDR3 is 15 residues long. After removal of 6 bases from V and 2 bases from J, the junction contained 6 bases not matched to a gene. Written as DNA, the CDR3 is TGTGCCAGCAGCGAGACAGGGGTGACCTACAATGAGCAGTTCTTC. This encodes CASSETGVTYNEQFF.

This chain uses TRBV10-3 with TRBJ2-7; 11 bases line up with TRBD2. J gave up 6 bases and V 3 bases, and 10 bases lay outside the gene matches. The germline V gene encodes CDR1 ENHRY and CDR2 SYGVKD. The CDR3 consists of 16 residues. As DNA, the CDR3 is TGTGCCATCAGTGAAGTAGCGGGGACTAGCGGTGCCGAGCAGTACTTC. Translating it yields CAISEVAGTSGAEQYF.

This clone was recorded many times. The chain recombines TRBV10-2 with TRBJ1-1; D unclear. Germline CDR1 WSHSY, CDR2 SAAADI. V lost 6 bases, J lost 7 bases, and 9 bases lay in between. This CDR3 has 11 amino acids. The chain's CDR3 is CASRKGSEAFF. CDR3 coding DNA: TGCGCCAGCAGAAAAGGGAGTGAAGCTTTCTTT.

This clone was counted a few times. The CDR3 DNA is TGTGCCAGCAGTTTCAGTCTCAGCTCGTCCTACGAGCAGTACTTC. Its translation is CASSFSLSSSYEQYF. The chain combines TRBV27 with TRBJ2-7; D unresolved. Germline loops: CDR1 MNHEY, CDR2 SMNVEV (reference sequence). V was cut by 3 bases and J by 1 base, with 13 bases left in between. The CDR3 extends over 15 amino acids.

This clone has ten or more counts. The chain combines TRBV4-1 with TRBJ2-5, with TRBD2 identical over 7 bases. Germline V CDR1 and CDR2: MGHRA, YSYEKL. V shed 3 bases, J shed 5 bases, and the junction held 6 bases outside the gene matches. CDR3 length: 14 amino acids. CDR3 amino acids: CASSQLILAETQYF. CDR3 bases: TGCGCCAGCAGCCAGCTGATACTAGCGGAGACCCAGTACTTC.

This clone was seen at least ten times. This could be a read error, since a much larger clone is one nucleotide away. The chain carries TRBV20-1 and TRBJ2-3, with 15 bases matching TRBD2. From germline, CDR1 is DFQATT and CDR2 SNEGSKA (reference sequence). V gave up 4 bases and J gave up 8 bases; unmatched junction bases: 7. CDR3 length: 15 amino acids. This CDR3 reads CSAKRTSGRAVTQYF. CDR3 DNA: TGCAGTGCTAAAAGGACTAGCGGGAGGGCCGTTACGCAGTATTTT.

This clone was seen a handful of times. As the CDR3 is not closed by the conserved phenylalanine or tryptophan, this likely results from a read error. The rearrangement joins TRBV20-1 to TRBJ2-2; tentatively, D is TRBD2 (5 bases). V was cut by 6 bases and J by 0 bases, with 14 bases left in between. Per the germline V gene, CDR1 is DFQATT and CDR2 is SNEGSKA (reference sequence). The CDR3 extends over 15 amino acids. The CDR3 loop reads CSAKSPSPNTGELFL. CDR3 DNA: TGCAGTGCAAAGTCCCCTAGCCCGAACACCGGGGAGCTGTTTCTT.

The chain links TRBV11-2 to TRBJ2-5, with D maybe TRBD1 (5 bases). This CDR3 has 19 amino acids. Germline lookup yields CDR1 SGHAT and CDR2 FQNNGV. V lost 1 base, J lost 2 bases, and 23 bases lay in between. CDR3 sequence reads: CASSLGSTAGWSSQETQYF. The DNA for the CDR3 is TGTGCCAGCAGCTTAGGGTCAACGGCAGGGTGGTCATCTCAAGAGACCCAGTACTTC. The entire variable domain, with the rest obtained from reference TRBV11-2 and TRBJ2-5, is as follows: EAGVAQSPRYKIIEKRQSVAFWCNPISGHATLYWYQQILGQGPKLLIQFQNNGVVDDSQLPKDRFSAERLKGVDSTLKIQPAKLEDSAVYLCASSLGSTAGWSSQETQYFGPGTRLLVL.

This chain links TRBV5-4 with TRBJ2-5, with D perhaps TRBD2 (6 bases). With 1 base removed from V and 2 bases from J, the gap between germline ends came to 9 bases. The germline V gene has CDR1 SGHNT and CDR2 YYREEE (reference sequence). The CDR3 runs to 14 residues. CDR3 nucleotide sequence: TGTGCCAGCAGCTTGTGGGGAGGACAAGAGACCCAGTACTTC. It encodes CASSLWGGQETQYF.